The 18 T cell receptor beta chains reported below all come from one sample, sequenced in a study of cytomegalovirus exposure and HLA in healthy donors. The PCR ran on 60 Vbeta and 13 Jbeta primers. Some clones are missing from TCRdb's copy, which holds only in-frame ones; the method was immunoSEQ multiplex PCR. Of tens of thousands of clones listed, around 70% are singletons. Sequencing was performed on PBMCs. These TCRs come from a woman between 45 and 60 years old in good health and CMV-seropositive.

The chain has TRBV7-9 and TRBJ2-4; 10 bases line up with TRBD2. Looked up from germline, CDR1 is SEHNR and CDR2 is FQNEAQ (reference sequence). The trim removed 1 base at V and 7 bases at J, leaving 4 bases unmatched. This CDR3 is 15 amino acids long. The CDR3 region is CASSLDLAGVNIQYF. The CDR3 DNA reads TGTGCCAGCAGCTTAGATCTAGCGGGAGTGAACATTCAGTACTTC. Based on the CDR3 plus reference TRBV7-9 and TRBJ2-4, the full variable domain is DTGVSQNPRHKITKRGQNVTFRCDPISEHNRLYWYRQTLGQGPEFLTYFQNEAQLEKSRLLSDRFSAERPKGSFSTLEIQRTEQGDSAMYLCASSLDLAGVNIQYFGAGTRLSVL.

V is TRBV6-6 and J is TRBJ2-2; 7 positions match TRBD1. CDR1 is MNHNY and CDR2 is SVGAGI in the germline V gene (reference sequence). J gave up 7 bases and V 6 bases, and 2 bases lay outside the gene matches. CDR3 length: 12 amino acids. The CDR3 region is CASRTGLGELFF. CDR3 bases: TGTGCCAGCAGGACAGGGCTCGGGGAGCTGTTTTTT.

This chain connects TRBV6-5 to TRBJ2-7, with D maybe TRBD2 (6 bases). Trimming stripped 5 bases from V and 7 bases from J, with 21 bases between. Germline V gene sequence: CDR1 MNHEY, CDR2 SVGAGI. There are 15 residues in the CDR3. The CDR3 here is CASSVQVGGVGEQYF. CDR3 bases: TGTGCCAGCAGTGTACAGGTGGGAGGTGTTGGTGAGCAGTACTTC.

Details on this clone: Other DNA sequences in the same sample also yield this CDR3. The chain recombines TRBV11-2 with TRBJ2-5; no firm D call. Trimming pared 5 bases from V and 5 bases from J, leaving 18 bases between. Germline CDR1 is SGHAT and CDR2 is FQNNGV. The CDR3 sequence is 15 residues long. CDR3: CASSPNPGTLETQYF. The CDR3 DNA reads TGTGCCAGCAGCCCCAACCCGGGTACGCTGGAGACCCAGTACTTC.

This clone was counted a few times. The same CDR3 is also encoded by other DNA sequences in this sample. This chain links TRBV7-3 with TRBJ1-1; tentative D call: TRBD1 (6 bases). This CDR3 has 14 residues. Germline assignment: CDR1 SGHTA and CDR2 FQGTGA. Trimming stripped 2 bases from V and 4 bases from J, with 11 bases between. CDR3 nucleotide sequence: TGTGCCAGCAGCTTAGAGCAGGGGAGCACTGAAGCTTTCTTT. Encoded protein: CASSLEQGSTEAFF. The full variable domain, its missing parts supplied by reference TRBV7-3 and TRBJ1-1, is GAGVSQTPSNKVTEKGKYVELRCDPISGHTALYWYRQSLGQGPEFLIYFQGTGAADDSGLPNDRFFAVRPEGSVSTLKIQRTERGDSAVYLCASSLEQGSTEAFFGQGTRLTVV.

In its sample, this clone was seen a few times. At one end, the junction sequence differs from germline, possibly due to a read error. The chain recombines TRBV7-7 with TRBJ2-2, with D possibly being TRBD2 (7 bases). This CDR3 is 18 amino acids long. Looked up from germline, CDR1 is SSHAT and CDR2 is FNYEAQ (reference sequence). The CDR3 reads CASSLGGRGAANTGELFF. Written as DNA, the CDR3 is TGTGCTAGCAGCTTAGGAGGCCGGGGGGCGGCCAACACCGGGGAGCTGTTTTTT.

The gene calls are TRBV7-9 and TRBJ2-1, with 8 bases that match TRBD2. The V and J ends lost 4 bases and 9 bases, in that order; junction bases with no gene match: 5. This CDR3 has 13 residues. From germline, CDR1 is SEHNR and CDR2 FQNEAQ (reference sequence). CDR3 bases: TGTGCCAGCAGCTCCTCACGGGGGGGTGAGCAGTTCTTC. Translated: CASSSSRGGEQFF.

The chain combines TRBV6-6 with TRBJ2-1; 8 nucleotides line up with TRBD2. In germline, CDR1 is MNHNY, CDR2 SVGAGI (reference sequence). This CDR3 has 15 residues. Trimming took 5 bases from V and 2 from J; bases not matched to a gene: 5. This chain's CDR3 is CASSPGTSTYNEQFF. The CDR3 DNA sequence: TGTGCCAGCAGTCCCGGGACTAGTACCTACAATGAGCAGTTCTTC.

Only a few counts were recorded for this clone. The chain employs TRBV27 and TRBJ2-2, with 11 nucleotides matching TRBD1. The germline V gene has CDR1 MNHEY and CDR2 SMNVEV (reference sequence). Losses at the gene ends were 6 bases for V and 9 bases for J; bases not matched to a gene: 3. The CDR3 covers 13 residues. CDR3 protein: CASRDRGRWELFF. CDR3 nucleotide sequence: TGTGCCAGCAGGGACAGGGGGCGTTGGGAGCTGTTTTTT.

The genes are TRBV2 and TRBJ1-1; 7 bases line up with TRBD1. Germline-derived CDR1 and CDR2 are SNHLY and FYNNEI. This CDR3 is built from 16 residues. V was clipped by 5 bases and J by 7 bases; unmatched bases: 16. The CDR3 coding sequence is TGTGCCAGCAGTAGGGGGCCCGGGACAATGGGGCGTGAAGCTTTCTTT. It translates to CASSRGPGTMGREAFF. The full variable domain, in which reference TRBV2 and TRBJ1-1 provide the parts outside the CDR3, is EPEVTQTPSHQVTQMGQEVILRCVPISNHLYFYWYRQILGQKVEFLVSFYNNEISEKSEIFDDQFSVERPDGSNFTLKIRSTKLEDSAMYFCASSRGPGTMGREAFFGQGTRLTVV.

CDR3 sequence (DNA): TGTGCCAGCAGTGAATTGACACTTGAGCAGTTCTTC. This gives the protein CASSELTLEQFF. The chain uses TRBV2 and TRBJ2-1; D uncertain. The CDR3 is 12 residues long. The V end lost 2 bases, the J end lost 9 bases, and 8 bases lay between the germline ends. The V gene's germline CDR1 is SNHLY and CDR2 FYNNEI.

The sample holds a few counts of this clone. CDR3 DNA: TGCGCCAGCAGCCACTTGACTAGCGGGCGTCAAGAGACCCAGTACTTC. Protein: CASSHLTSGRQETQYF. The genes are TRBV4-3 and TRBJ2-5; 10 positions agree with TRBD2. The CDR3 runs to 16 residues. V shed 3 bases and J 2 bases; nucleotides not matched to a gene: 6. CDR1 is LGHNA and CDR2 is YSLEER in the germline V gene.

The CDR3 is CASSQDPGQREQFF. DNA of the CDR3: TGCGCCAGCAGCCAAGATCCGGGTCAGCGTGAGCAGTTCTTC. This chain uses TRBV4-3 with TRBJ2-1; unclear D gene. V dropped 0 bases and J dropped 9 bases, with 12 bases sitting between them. The CDR3 is 14 residues long. The germline V gene encodes CDR1 LGHNA and CDR2 YSLEER.

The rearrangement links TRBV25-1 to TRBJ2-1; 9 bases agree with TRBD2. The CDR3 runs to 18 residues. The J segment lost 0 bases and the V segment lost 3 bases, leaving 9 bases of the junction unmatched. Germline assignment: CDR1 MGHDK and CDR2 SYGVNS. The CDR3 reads CASSEHTSGSSSYNEQFF. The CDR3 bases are TGTGCCAGCAGTGAGCATACTAGCGGGTCGAGCTCCTACAATGAGCAGTTCTTC.

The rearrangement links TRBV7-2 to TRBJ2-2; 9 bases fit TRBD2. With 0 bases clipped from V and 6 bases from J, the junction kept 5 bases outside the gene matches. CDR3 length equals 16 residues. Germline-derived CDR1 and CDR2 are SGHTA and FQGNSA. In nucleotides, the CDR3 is TGTGCCAGCAGCTTAGCTAGCGGGAGCCCTGCCGGGGAGCTGTTTTTT. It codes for CASSLASGSPAGELFF.

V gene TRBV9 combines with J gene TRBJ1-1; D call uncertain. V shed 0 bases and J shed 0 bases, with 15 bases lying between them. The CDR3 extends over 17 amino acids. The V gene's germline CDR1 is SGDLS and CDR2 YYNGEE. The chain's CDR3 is CASSVARGSPMNTEAFF. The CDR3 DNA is TGTGCCAGCAGCGTAGCGCGAGGGTCCCCCATGAACACTGAAGCTTTCTTT. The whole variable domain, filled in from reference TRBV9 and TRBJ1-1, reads DSGVTQTPKHLITATGQRVTLRCSPRSGDLSVYWYQQSLDQGLQFLIQYYNGEERAKGNILERFSAQQFPDLHSELNLSSLELGDSALYFCASSVARGSPMNTEAFFGQGTRLTVV.

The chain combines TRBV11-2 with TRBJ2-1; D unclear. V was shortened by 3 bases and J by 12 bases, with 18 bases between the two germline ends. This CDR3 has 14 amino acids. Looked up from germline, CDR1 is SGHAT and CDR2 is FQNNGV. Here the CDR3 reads CASSFNRPPAAQFF. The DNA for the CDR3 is TGTGCCAGCAGCTTCAATAGGCCCCCGGCGGCGCAGTTCTTC.

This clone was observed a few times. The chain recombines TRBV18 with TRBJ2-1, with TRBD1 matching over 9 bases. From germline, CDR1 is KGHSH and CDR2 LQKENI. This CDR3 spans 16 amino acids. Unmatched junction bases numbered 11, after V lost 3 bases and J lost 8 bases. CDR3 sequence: CASSPQNRGLWDEQFF. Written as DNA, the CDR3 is TGTGCCAGCTCACCTCAAAACAGGGGGCTGTGGGATGAGCAGTTCTTC. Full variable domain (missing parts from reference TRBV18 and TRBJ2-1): NAGVMQNPRHLVRRRGQEARLRCSPMKGHSHVYWYRQLPEEGLKFMVYLQKENIIDESGMPKERFSAEFPKEGPSILRIQQVVRGDSAAYFCASSPQNRGLWDEQFFGPGTRLTVL.